This entry concerns a single T cell receptor (beta chain). This record comes from a study of blood T cell repertoires in COVID-19. Turning to the study itself: Some COVID-19 samples were acute and others convalescent; all came from the United States, Italy and Spain. In each case, the material was cDNA or gDNA derived from T cells, B-cell-depleted T cells, or PBMCs.

The CDR3 totals 15 residues. V was cut by 2 bases and J by 3 bases, with 11 bases left in between. The V gene's germline CDR1 is KGHSH and CDR2 LQKENI. TCRdb's table, derived via immunoSEQ multiplex PCR, lists solely in-frame clones and lacks some. The data contain some 180,000 clones, around 80% of them singletons. The chain recombines TRBV18 with TRBJ1-3; a weak D match, TRBD1 (6 bases). The sequencing input was peripheral blood. The clonotype comes from a man aged 55 to 70 with acute or convalescent COVID-19. Written as DNA, the CDR3 is TGTGCCAGCTCACCAGAGGGGGTGAATGGAAACACCATATATTTT. Amino acid sequence: CASSPEGVNGNTIYF. The full variable domain, its missing parts supplied by reference TRBV18 and TRBJ1-3, is NAGVMQNPRHLVRRRGQEARLRCSPMKGHSHVYWYRQLPEEGLKFMVYLQKENIIDESGMPKERFSAEFPKEGPSILRIQQVVRGDSAAYFCASSPEGVNGNTIYFGEGSWLTVV.